The 30 T cell receptor beta chains below come from one sample, sequenced in a study of molecular identifiers for immune sequencing clone quantification. TCRdb re-derived calls from the PCR reads in MiXCR, one entry per CDR3 protein. The sample lists around 460,000 distinct CDR3 sequences; about 25% were seen once. The source material was naive CD8+ T cells from blood, with Jurkat cell RNA spiked in. Subset noted: FACS-sorted CD8+CD4-CCR7+CD45RA+ naive T cells. The receptors were gathered from a human donor in good health. Some libraries in this study had Jurkat cell RNA spiked in.

The chain is built from TRBV13 and TRBJ1-2; D unresolved. Between the trimmed V and J ends, which lost 1 base and 5 bases, there was a span of 11 bases. The CDR3 totals 14 residues. The germline gives CDR1 PRHDT, CDR2 FYEKMQ (reference sequence). The CDR3 bases are TGTGCCAGCAGCTTAGCGGTCGAGGGATATGGCTACACCTTC. Encoded protein: CASSLAVEGYGYTF.

This chain joins TRBV6-2 or TRBV6-3 and TRBJ2-2; D call uncertain. The CDR3 is 12 residues long. Germline V gene data show CDR1 as MNHEY and CDR2 as SVGEGT. With 7 bases removed from V and 1 base from J, the gap between germline ends came to 4 bases. This CDR3 reads CASKVNTGELFF. In DNA form, the CDR3 reads TGTGCCAGCAAGGTGAACACCGGGGAGCTGTTTTTT.

At least ten counts were recorded for this clonotype. V gene TRBV28 combines with J gene TRBJ2-3, with 9 bases identical to TRBD2. V shed 5 bases, J shed 2 bases, and the junction held 8 bases outside the gene matches. In germline, CDR1 is MDHEN, CDR2 SYDVKM. This CDR3 has 16 residues. DNA of the CDR3: TGTGCCAGCAGTCACGGACTAGCGAGAAACACAGATACGCAGTATTTT. It encodes CASSHGLARNTDTQYF.

Note on this clonotype: A much more abundant neighbour one base away suggests this may be a read error. The chain has TRBV12-3 or TRBV12-4 and TRBJ2-7; TRBD2 matches at 10 bases. This CDR3 spans 14 amino acids. V gave up 3 bases and J gave up 7 bases; unmatched junction bases: 6. The chain's CDR3 is CASSFPAGGPEQYF. The CDR3 nucleotides are TGTGCCAGCAGTTTTCCAGCGGGAGGGCCTGAGCAGTACTTC.

This clonotype was seen repeatedly, ten times or more. The chain joins TRBV24-1 to TRBJ2-7; D call uncertain. With 0 bases removed from V and 6 bases from J, the gap between germline ends came to 2 bases. This CDR3 spans 11 amino acids. The germline V gene has CDR1 KGHDR and CDR2 SFDVKD. The CDR3 protein is CATSDLGEQYF. The CDR3 DNA is TGTGCCACCAGTGATTTGGGCGAGCAGTACTTC.

The table lists this clonotype with many counts. V usage is TRBV7-8 and J usage is TRBJ2-3; a possible D gene is TRBD1 (6 bases). Trimming shortened V by 0 bases and J by 5 bases, and 18 bases separated the two germline ends. Germline V gene sequence: CDR1 SGHVS, CDR2 FQNEAQ. This CDR3 contains 17 residues. DNA for the CDR3: TGTGCCAGCAGCTTAGCGCTGGGGGCCTCACATTTAGATACGCAGTATTTT. Translation: CASSLALGASHLDTQYF.

This CDR3 reads CAKNSVNTEAFF. CDR3 in DNA: TGTGCCAAAAACAGCGTTAACACTGAAGCTTTCTTT. This sequence joins TRBV2 and TRBJ1-1; D is unresolved. Trimming shortened V by 10 bases and J by 2 bases, and 11 bases separated the two germline ends. The CDR3 loop spans 12 amino acids. The germline V gene encodes CDR1 SNHLY and CDR2 FYNNEI. The whole variable domain, filled in from reference TRBV2 and TRBJ1-1, reads EPEVTQTPSHQVTQMGQEVILRCVPISNHLYFYWYRQILGQKVEFLVSFYNNEISEKSEIFDDQFSVERPDGSNFTLKIRSTKLEDSAMYFCAKNSVNTEAFFGQGTRLTVV.

This clonotype was counted only a few times. The chain combines TRBV6-2 or TRBV6-3 with TRBJ2-3, with D possibly being TRBD2 (5 bases). Trimming removed 2 bases at V and 2 bases at J, with 11 bases between. In germline, CDR1 is MNHEY, CDR2 SVGEGT. The CDR3 extends over 15 amino acids. CDR3 sequence reads: CASSYLAGDTDTQYF. The DNA of the CDR3 is TGTGCCAGCAGTTACCTGGCCGGGGACACAGATACGCAGTATTTT.

This clonotype was recorded a few times. The chain couples TRBV7-9 to TRBJ2-7, with 8 nucleotides matching TRBD1. The CDR3 runs to 12 residues. V lost 4 bases, J lost 7 bases, and 3 bases stayed unmatched. The germline gives CDR1 SEHNR, CDR2 FQNEAQ (reference sequence). The CDR3 coding sequence is TGTGCCAGCAGCTCCGGGACAGGTGAGCAGTACTTC. Its protein product is CASSSGTGEQYF.

This clonotype was counted between two and nine times. The chain links TRBV12-3 or TRBV12-4 to TRBJ2-3; no clear D gene. The CDR3 runs to 16 residues. Trimming took 7 bases from V and 2 from J, leaving 19 bases between them. CDR3 protein: CASKTRLNFYTDTQYF. CDR3 sequence (DNA): TGTGCCAGCAAGACTCGACTGAATTTTTACACAGATACGCAGTATTTT.

A few counts support this clonotype. The chain couples TRBV27 to TRBJ1-5, with unresolved D. In germline, CDR1 is MNHEY, CDR2 SMNVEV (reference sequence). The CDR3 consists of 14 residues. Deletions cut 3 bases from V and 7 bases from J, with 13 bases between. CDR3 region: CASSFGGPNQPQHF. The CDR3 DNA reads TGTGCCAGCAGTTTTGGCGGGCCCAACCAGCCCCAGCATTTT.

This clonotype was found a few times. The chain links TRBV4-2 to TRBJ2-2; D is perhaps TRBD1 or TRBD2 (6 bases each). V lost 0 bases to trimming and J lost 1 base, with 12 bases between them. CDR3 length: 17 residues. From germline, CDR1 is LGHNA and CDR2 YNFKEQ. CDR3 bases: TGTGCCAGCAGCCAAGATACGGGGGCGAGGAACACCGGGGAGCTGTTTTTT. Its translation: CASSQDTGARNTGELFF.

This clonotype has only a few counts. The V call is TRBV9, the J call TRBJ2-3; D is possibly TRBD1 (7 bases). V was shortened by 3 bases and J by 0 bases, with 14 bases between the two germline ends. Germline lookup yields CDR1 SGDLS and CDR2 YYNGEE. The CDR3 totals 16 residues. CDR3 residues: CASSERRGPSTDTQYF. DNA for the CDR3: TGTGCCAGCAGCGAGAGGAGGGGGCCTAGCACAGATACGCAGTATTTT. Together with reference TRBV9 and TRBJ2-3, the CDR3 gives the full variable domain: DSGVTQTPKHLITATGQRVTLRCSPRSGDLSVYWYQQSLDQGLQFLIQYYNGEERAKGNILERFSAQQFPDLHSELNLSSLELGDSALYFCASSERRGPSTDTQYFGPGTRLTVL.

The J gene is TRBJ2-3, the V gene TRBV10-3, with TRBD1 identical over 8 bases. Germline V gives CDR1 ENHRY, CDR2 SYGVKD. V was clipped by 3 bases and J by 3 bases; unmatched bases: 11. CDR3 length equals 17 residues. CDR3 region: CAISESRTGTLTDTQYF. The CDR3 DNA reads TGTGCCATCAGTGAATCCCGGACAGGGACCCTGACAGATACGCAGTATTTT.

The chain is built from TRBV6-2 or TRBV6-3 and TRBJ2-2; 11 bases match TRBD2. CDR1 and CDR2 from the germline V gene are MNHEY and SVGEGT. The CDR3 length is 16 residues. V trimming: 6 bases; J trimming: 2 bases; junction bases outside the gene matches: 5. For the CDR3, the DNA is TGTGCCAGCAGCCCACTAGCGGGAGTCAACACCGGGGAGCTGTTTTTT. Amino acids: CASSPLAGVNTGELFF.

This clonotype was detected a few times. The V and J genes are TRBV25-1 and TRBJ1-2; the D gene is possibly TRBD1 (5 bases). The CDR3 loop spans 15 amino acids. The germline V gene has CDR1 MGHDK and CDR2 SYGVNS. The V end was cut by 1 base, the J end by 5 bases, with 14 bases between. The CDR3 nucleotides read TGTGCCAGCAGTGAATTAGGAGGAGAGGGGTATGGCTACACCTTC. Encoded protein: CASSELGGEGYGYTF.

A word on this clonotype: Possible read error: a much larger clone is one base away. The chain employs TRBV20-1 and TRBJ2-7; D is unclear. CDR3 length: 12 amino acids. Germline V gene data show CDR1 as DFQATT and CDR2 as SNEGSKA (reference sequence). CDR3 nucleotides: TGCAGTGCTCGGCACTATCAGTACGAGCGGTACTTC. Encoded protein: CSARHYQYERYF.

To note about this clonotype: Sequence at one end of the junction differs from germline and may be a read error. The V and J genes are TRBV5-1 and TRBJ2-1; 10 positions agree with TRBD2. This CDR3 region has 14 residues. Germline values: CDR1 SGHRS, CDR2 YFSETQ. CDR3 amino acids: CASSFLAGDNEQLF. CDR3 nucleotides: TGCGCCAGCAGCTTTCTAGCGGGGGACAATGAGCAGCTCTTC.

About this clonotype itself: A read error may explain this, as a much larger clone is one base away. The chain carries TRBV7-6 and TRBJ2-5, with 8 bases fitting TRBD1. The CDR3 is made up of 15 amino acids. Germline loops: CDR1 SGHVS, CDR2 FNYEAQ. The DNA of the CDR3 is TGTGCCGGCAGACGCGGGACAGGACTTCAAGAGACCCAGTACTTC. Amino acid sequence: CAGRRGTGLQETQYF.

The chain uses TRBV27 and TRBJ2-1; 9 bases map to TRBD2. V was pared by 3 bases and J by 9 bases, with 9 bases of the junction left unmatched. CDR1 MNHEY and CDR2 SMNVEV come from the germline V gene (reference sequence). This CDR3 region has 15 residues. CDR3 nucleotides: TGTGCCAGCAGTTTGTCTAGCGGGATCATCGGTGAGCAGTTCTTC. This codes for CASSLSSGIIGEQFF.

This clonotype was detected only a few times. The chain carries TRBV7-6 and TRBJ2-1, with no clear D. The CDR3 sequence is 13 residues long. V lost 6 bases and J lost 10, with 16 bases in between. The germline V gene encodes CDR1 SGHVS and CDR2 FNYEAQ. CDR3 loop: CASSRTGPQEQFF. CDR3 coding DNA: TGTGCCAGCAGTCGTACCGGGCCCCAAGAGCAGTTCTTC.

V usage is TRBV4-3 and J usage is TRBJ2-7, with a weak D call TRBD1 (6 bases). The CDR3 runs 17 residues. CDR1 is LGHNA, CDR2 YSLEER, per germline. Trimming took 0 bases from V and 4 from J, leaving 19 bases between them. The CDR3 sequence: CASSQDRDVRGNYEQYF. For the CDR3, the DNA is TGCGCCAGCAGCCAAGATAGGGACGTCAGGGGAAATTACGAGCAGTACTTC.

The V and J genes are TRBV9 and TRBJ2-5; 8 bases line up with TRBD2. CDR3 length equals 15 residues. V gave up 3 bases and J gave up 1 base; unmatched junction bases: 5. From germline, CDR1 is SGDLS and CDR2 YYNGEE. The CDR3 is CASSGERGPQETQYF. Written as DNA, the CDR3 is TGTGCCAGCAGCGGAGAGCGGGGGCCCCAAGAGACCCAGTACTTC.

At least ten counts were recorded for this clonotype. The V gene is TRBV6-5, the J gene TRBJ1-1; 9 nucleotides line up with TRBD1. Per germline, CDR1 MNHEY and CDR2 SVGAGI. J gave up 3 bases and V 2 bases, and 7 bases lay outside the gene matches. The CDR3 contains 16 residues. CDR3 region: CASSYGITGGYTEAFF. DNA for the CDR3: TGTGCCAGCAGTTACGGTATTACAGGGGGCTACACTGAAGCTTTCTTT.

This clonotype showed up many times. The V call is TRBV4-2, the J call TRBJ1-2; D is perhaps TRBD1 (5 bases). Trimming stripped 3 bases from V and 1 base from J, with 12 bases between. The length of the CDR3 is 15 residues. Looked up from germline, CDR1 is LGHNA and CDR2 is YNFKEQ. The CDR3 DNA reads TGTGCCAGCAGCCACCCCCAGGGAGATAACTATGGCTACACCTTC. This sequence encodes CASSHPQGDNYGYTF.

As to this clonotype: Its ends do not fully match the called genes, so a read error is possible. The chain uses TRBV19 and TRBJ1-5, with D perhaps matching TRBD1 (5 bases). The CDR3 totals 14 residues. CDR1 and CDR2 from the germline V gene are LNHDA and SQIVND (reference sequence). CDR3 DNA: TGTGCCGGTAGGTCGGGACGAAGCAATCAGCCCCAGCATTTT. Translation gives CAGRSGRSNQPQHF. The full variable domain, completed using reference TRBV19 and TRBJ1-5, is DGGITQSPKYLFRKEGQNVTLSCEQNLNHDAMYWYRQDPGQGLRLIYYSQIVNDFQKGDIAEGYSVSREKKESFPLTVTSAQKNPTAFYLCAGRSGRSNQPQHFGDGTRLSIL.

The J gene is TRBJ2-1, the V gene TRBV7-9; 7 bases align to TRBD1. There are 12 residues in the CDR3. Germline assignment: CDR1 SEHNR and CDR2 FQNEAQ (reference sequence). With V trimmed by 5 bases and J by 9 bases, 4 bases remained unmatched. The CDR3 DNA sequence: TGTGCCAGCAGCACGACAGGGAGTGAGCAGTTCTTC. Translation: CASSTTGSEQFF. The whole variable domain, filled in from reference TRBV7-9 and TRBJ2-1, reads DTGVSQNPRHKITKRGQNVTFRCDPISEHNRLYWYRQTLGQGPEFLTYFQNEAQLEKSRLLSDRFSAERPKGSFSTLEIQRTEQGDSAMYLCASSTTGSEQFFGPGTRLTVL.

This clonotype was counted only a few times. The rearrangement uses TRBV6-2 or TRBV6-3 and TRBJ2-3; D gene unclear. This CDR3 is built from 12 residues. V was pared by 5 bases and J by 5 bases, with 8 bases between. From germline, CDR1 is MNHEY and CDR2 SVGEGT. The CDR3, as DNA: TGTGCCAGCAGTCAATATGAAGATACGCAGTATTTT. Its translation is CASSQYEDTQYF.

This clonotype was seen a few times. V usage is TRBV28 and J usage is TRBJ2-1, with a possible D match to TRBD2 (7 bases). CDR1 and CDR2 from the germline V gene are MDHEN and SYDVKM. The V gene lost 6 bases and the J gene lost 3 bases, with 21 bases spanning the gap. The CDR3 consists of 17 residues. This CDR3 is CASSQWGGGEDYNEQFF. The CDR3 DNA is TGTGCCAGCAGCCAATGGGGAGGGGGAGAGGACTACAATGAGCAGTTCTTC.

V gene TRBV12-3 or TRBV12-4 combines with J gene TRBJ2-7; possible D gene TRBD1, 6 bases. V dropped 8 bases and J dropped 3 bases, with 17 bases sitting between them. The CDR3 runs 14 residues. This chain's CDR3 is CASRPGGGLYEQYF. Written as DNA, the CDR3 is TGTGCCAGCCGCCCGGGTGGGGGCCTCTACGAGCAGTACTTC.